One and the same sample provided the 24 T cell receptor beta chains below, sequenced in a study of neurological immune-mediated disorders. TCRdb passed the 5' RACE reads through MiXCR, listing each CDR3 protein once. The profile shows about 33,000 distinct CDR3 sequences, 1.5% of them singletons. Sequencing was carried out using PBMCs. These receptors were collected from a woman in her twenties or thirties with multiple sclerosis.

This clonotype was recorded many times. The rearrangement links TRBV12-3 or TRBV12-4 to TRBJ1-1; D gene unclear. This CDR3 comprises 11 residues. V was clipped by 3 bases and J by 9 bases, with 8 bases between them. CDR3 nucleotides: TGTGCCAGCAGTTTCGGAGCTAAAGCTTTCTTT. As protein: CASSFGAKAFF.

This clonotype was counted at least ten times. The CDR3 coding sequence is TGCGCCAGCAGCGACAGGGTAGGCTCTGGGGCCAACGTCCTGACTTTC. Translating gives CASSDRVGSGANVLTF. The chain couples TRBV5-1 to TRBJ2-6; 7 positions agree with TRBD1. Germline V CDR1 and CDR2: SGHRS, YFSETQ. J was trimmed by 0 bases and V by 4 bases; bases with no gene match: 4. The CDR3 totals 16 residues.

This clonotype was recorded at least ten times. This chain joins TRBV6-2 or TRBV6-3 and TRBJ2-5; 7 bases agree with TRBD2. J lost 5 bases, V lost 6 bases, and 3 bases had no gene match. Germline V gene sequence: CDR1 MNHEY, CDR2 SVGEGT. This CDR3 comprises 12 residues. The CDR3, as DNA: TGTGCCAGCAGGACTAGCTGGGAGACCCAGTACTTC. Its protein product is CASRTSWETQYF.

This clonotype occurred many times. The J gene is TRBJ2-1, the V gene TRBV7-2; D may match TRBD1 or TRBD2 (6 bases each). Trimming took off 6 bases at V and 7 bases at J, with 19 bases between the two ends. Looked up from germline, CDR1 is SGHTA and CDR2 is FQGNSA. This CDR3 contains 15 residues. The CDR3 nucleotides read TGTGCCAGCAGTACACAGGGAGGACTTACAAATGAGCAGTTCTTC. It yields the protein CASSTQGGLTNEQFF.

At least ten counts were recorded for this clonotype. In DNA, the CDR3 is TGTGCCACCAGCCGGAGTACAGATACGCAGTATTTT. Protein: CATSRSTDTQYF. The J gene is TRBJ2-3, the V gene TRBV24-1; D remains unclear. Germline CDR1 KGHDR, CDR2 SFDVKD. Trimming took off 7 bases at V and 3 bases at J, with 7 bases between the two ends. The CDR3 is made up of 12 amino acids.

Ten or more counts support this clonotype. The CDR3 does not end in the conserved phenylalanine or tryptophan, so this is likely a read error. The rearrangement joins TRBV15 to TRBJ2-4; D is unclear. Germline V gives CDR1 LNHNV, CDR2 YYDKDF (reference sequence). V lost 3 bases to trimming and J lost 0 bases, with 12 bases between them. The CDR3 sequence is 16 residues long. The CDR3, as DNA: TGTGCCACCAGCAGGCCCGGACGGCTAGCCAAAAACATTCAGTACTGC. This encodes CATSRPGRLAKNIQYC.

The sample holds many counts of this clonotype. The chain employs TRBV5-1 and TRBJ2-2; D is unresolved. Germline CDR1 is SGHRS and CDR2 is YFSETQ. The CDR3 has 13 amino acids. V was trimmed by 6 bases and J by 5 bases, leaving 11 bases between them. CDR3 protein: CASNLDLTGELFF. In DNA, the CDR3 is TGCGCCAGCAATCTCGATCTGACCGGGGAGCTGTTTTTT.

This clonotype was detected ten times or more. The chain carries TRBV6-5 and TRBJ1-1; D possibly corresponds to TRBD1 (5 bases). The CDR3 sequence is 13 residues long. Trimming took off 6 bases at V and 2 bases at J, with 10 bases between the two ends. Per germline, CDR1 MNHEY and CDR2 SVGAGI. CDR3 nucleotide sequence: TGTGCCAGCAGAAGGACATTTAACACTGAAGCTTTCTTT. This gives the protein CASRRTFNTEAFF.

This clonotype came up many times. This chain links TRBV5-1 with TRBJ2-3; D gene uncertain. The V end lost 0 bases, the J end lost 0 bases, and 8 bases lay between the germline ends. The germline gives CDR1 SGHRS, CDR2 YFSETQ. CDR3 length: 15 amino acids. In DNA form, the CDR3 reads TGCGCCAGCAGCTTGGCGCAGACTAGCACAGATACGCAGTATTTT. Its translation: CASSLAQTSTDTQYF.

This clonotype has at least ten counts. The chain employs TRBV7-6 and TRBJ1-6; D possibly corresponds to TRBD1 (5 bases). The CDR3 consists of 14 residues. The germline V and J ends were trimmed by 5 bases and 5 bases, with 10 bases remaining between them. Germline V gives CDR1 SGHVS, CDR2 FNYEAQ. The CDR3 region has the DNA TGTGCCAGCAGCCCGGGACGGGATAATTCACCCCTCCACTTT. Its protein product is CASSPGRDNSPLHF.

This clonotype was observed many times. The CDR3 is CASSLGLLSSGANVLTF. The DNA for the CDR3 is TGTGCCAGCAGCTTGGGACTTCTAAGCTCTGGGGCCAACGTCCTGACTTTC. J is TRBJ2-6 and V is TRBV7-2; weak D call: TRBD2 (6 bases). The germline CDR1 and CDR2 sequences are SGHTA and FQGNSA. The CDR3 sequence is 17 residues long. Trimming pared 3 bases from V and 0 bases from J, leaving 12 bases between.

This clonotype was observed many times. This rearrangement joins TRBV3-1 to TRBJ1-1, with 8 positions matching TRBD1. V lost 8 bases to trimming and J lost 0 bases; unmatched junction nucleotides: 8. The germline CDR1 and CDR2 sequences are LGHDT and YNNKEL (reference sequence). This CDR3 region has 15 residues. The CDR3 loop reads CASGRAGGMNTEAFF. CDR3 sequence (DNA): TGTGCCAGCGGGCGGGCAGGGGGCATGAACACTGAAGCTTTCTTT.

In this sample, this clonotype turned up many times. The CDR3 bases are TGCAGCGTTGTAGGTGAAGCGGGGGCAATTAGGCAAGAGACCCAGTACTTC. It is translated as CSVVGEAGAIRQETQYF. This chain joins TRBV29-1 and TRBJ2-5; 8 bases are shared with TRBD2. Germline CDR1 is SQVTM and CDR2 is ANQGSEA. This CDR3 spans 17 amino acids. V shed 4 bases and J 2 bases; nucleotides not matched to a gene: 15.

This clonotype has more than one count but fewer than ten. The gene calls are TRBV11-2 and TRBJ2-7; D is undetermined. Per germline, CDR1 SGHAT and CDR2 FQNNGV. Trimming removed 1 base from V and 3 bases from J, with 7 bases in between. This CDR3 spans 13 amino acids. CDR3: CASSLAQFYEQYF. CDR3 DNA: TGTGCCAGCAGCTTAGCCCAGTTCTACGAGCAGTACTTC.

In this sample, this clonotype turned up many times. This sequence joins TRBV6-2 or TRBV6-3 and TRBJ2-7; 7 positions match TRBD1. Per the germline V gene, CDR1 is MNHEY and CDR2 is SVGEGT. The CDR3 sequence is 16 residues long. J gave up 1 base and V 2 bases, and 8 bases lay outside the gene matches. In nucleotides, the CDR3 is TGTGCCAGCAGTTACCCCTCCGGGACAGTTTCCTACGAGCAGTACTTC. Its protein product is CASSYPSGTVSYEQYF.

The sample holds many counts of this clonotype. This chain's CDR3 is CASSGNYQETQYF. DNA of the CDR3: TGCGCCAGCAGCGGAAACTACCAAGAGACCCAGTACTTC. This chain connects TRBV5-1 to TRBJ2-5; no firm D call. The CDR3 runs 13 residues. V was clipped by 4 bases and J by 0 bases, with 7 bases between them. CDR1 is SGHRS and CDR2 is YFSETQ in the germline V gene.

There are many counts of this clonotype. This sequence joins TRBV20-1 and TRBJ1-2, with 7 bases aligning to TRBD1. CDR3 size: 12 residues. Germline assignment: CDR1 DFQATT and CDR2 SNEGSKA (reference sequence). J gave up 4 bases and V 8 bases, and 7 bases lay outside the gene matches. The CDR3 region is CSPPGTVYGYTF. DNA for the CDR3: TGCAGTCCACCTGGGACAGTCTATGGCTACACCTTC.

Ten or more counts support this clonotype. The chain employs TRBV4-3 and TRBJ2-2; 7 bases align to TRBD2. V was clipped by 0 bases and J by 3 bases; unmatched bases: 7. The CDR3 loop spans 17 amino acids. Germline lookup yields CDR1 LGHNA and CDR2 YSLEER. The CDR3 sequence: CASSQDLGRGDTGELFF. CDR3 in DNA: TGCGCCAGCAGCCAAGATCTTGGCCGGGGGGACACCGGGGAGCTGTTTTTT.

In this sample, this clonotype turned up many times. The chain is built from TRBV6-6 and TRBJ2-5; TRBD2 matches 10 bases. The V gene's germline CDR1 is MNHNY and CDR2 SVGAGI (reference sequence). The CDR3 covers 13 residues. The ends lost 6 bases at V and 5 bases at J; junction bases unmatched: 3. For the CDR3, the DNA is TGTGCCAGCAGGGGACTAGCGCGGGAGACCCAGTACTTC. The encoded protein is CASRGLARETQYF.

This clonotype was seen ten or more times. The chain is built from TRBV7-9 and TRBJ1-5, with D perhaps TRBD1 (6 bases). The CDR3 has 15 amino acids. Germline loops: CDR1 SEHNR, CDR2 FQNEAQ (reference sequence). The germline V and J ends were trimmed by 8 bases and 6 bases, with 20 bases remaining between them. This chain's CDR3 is CASARGDTPSQPQHF. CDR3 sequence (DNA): TGTGCCAGCGCACGGGGGGACACACCAAGTCAGCCCCAGCATTTT. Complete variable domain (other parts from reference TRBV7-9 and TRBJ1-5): DTGVSQNPRHKITKRGQNVTFRCDPISEHNRLYWYRQTLGQGPEFLTYFQNEAQLEKSRLLSDRFSAERPKGSFSTLEIQRTEQGDSAMYLCASARGDTPSQPQHFGDGTRLSIL.

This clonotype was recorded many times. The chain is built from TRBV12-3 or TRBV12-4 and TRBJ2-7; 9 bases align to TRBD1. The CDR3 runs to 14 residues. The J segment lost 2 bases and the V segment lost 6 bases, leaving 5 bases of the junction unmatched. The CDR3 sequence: CASSPTGGPYEQYF. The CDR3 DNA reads TGTGCCAGCAGCCCGACAGGGGGTCCCTACGAGCAGTACTTC.

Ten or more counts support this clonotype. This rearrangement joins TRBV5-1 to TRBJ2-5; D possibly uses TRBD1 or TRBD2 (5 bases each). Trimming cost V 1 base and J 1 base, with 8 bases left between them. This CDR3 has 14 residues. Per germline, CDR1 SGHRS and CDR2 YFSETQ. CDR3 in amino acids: CASSLPGAQETQYF. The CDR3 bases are TGCGCCAGCAGCTTGCCCGGGGCCCAAGAGACCCAGTACTTC.

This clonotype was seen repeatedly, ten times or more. CDR3 sequence (DNA): TGTGCCAGCAGTGTTTCAGCGGGGGGGCAAGAGACCCAGTACTTC. Translated, it gives CASSVSAGGQETQYF. The chain combines TRBV2 with TRBJ2-5; the match to TRBD2 covers 10 bases. V shed 4 bases, J shed 2 bases, and the junction held 4 bases outside the gene matches. The CDR3 has 15 amino acids. CDR1 and CDR2 (germline): SNHLY, FYNNEI.

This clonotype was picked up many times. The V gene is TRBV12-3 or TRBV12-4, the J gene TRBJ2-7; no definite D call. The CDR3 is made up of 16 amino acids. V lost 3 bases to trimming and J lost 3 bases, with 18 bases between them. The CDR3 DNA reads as TGTGCCAGCAGTTTCTTTTCGCCTCCCTCAAACTACGAGCAGTACTTC. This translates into CASSFFSPPSNYEQYF.